This T cell receptor (beta chain) was sequenced for a study of blood T cells in healthy people across ages. Comments on this clonotype: Its target is not known.

V lost 3 bases and J lost 12; bases outside the gene matches: 11. This CDR3 comprises 15 residues. PCR was performed a second time for 7 to 11 cycles using a sample-barcoded 5' primer and a J-beta primer mix. Every molecule of cDNA carried a tag from a template-switch adaptor with 12 random nucleotides. Each sample yielded at least 2.5 million CDR3-containing paired-end reads. TCRdb fed the 5' RACE reads into MiXCR, producing one record per CDR3 protein. The data contain about 1.8 million distinct CDR3 sequences, 49% of them singletons. Study-level points and caveats: Higher diversity, along with more naive CD4+ cells, distinguished long-lived donors from aged donors.

Caucasian, healthy and from Russia, the donors were aged between about 6 and 90. What was sequenced was blood. The receptor's source is a woman in her thirties or forties in good health. The rearrangement links TRBV12-3 or TRBV12-4 to TRBJ1-6; 7 bases align to TRBD1. For the CDR3, the DNA is TGTGCCAGCAGTTTGCAATCAACCAGGGGGTTACCCCTCCACTTT. Its translation is CASSLQSTRGLPLHF.